This T cell receptor (beta chain) emerged from a study of lymphopenia after photon versus proton radiotherapy. Study-wide findings and caveats: Larger post-nadir TCR diversity loss correlated inversely with survival in deceased patients.

This clone was seen just once. The antigen is not known. Measured with immunoSEQ multiplex PCR; TCRdb has only the in-frame clones, and not every one. Altogether tens of thousands of clones are present, 87% being singletons, with the ten largest covering roughly a tenth. The CDR3 totals 14 residues. Trimming removed 2 bases at V and 2 bases at J, with 10 bases between. From germline, CDR1 is SGHKS and CDR2 YYEKEE (reference sequence). This TCR derives from a man at least 80 years old with esophageal cancer. V is TRBV5-5 and J is TRBJ1-2; D is ambiguous. This specimen was peripheral blood, taken from a patient treated with proton-based radiotherapy. The CDR3 sequence: CASSLPQRNYGYTF. The DNA for the CDR3 is TGTGCCAGCAGCTTACCGCAAAGAAACTATGGCTACACCTTC.